A selection of T cell receptor beta chains follows, all from one sample in a study of T cells after yellow fever vaccination. MiXCR was run by TCRdb on the 5' RACE reads, yielding one entry per CDR3 protein. The table lists approximately 300,000 distinct CDR3 sequences, 8% to 10% of them singletons. Sequenced material: PBMCs, taken on the day of the first yellow fever vaccination. Receptors originate from a man younger than 35 who received the YFV17D yellow fever vaccine. CDR3s include the opening cysteine and the closing phenylalanine or tryptophan. The D gene is left open where the match is weak. Size is omitted from some rows. Given values are once, few, many or a class for expanded clones.

abundance	j_gene	v_gene	d_gene	CDR3aa	CDR3nt
many	TRBJ2-3	TRBV27	TRBD1	CASSTGDRADTQYF	TGTGCCAGCAGTACCGGGGACAGGGCAGATACGCAGTATTTT
few	TRBJ1-6	TRBV7-9	.	CASSPRESYNSPLHF	TGTGCCAGCAGCCCCCGAGAGTCCTATAATTCACCCCTCCACTTT
once	TRBJ1-6	TRBV6-1	.	CATPPRTHSPLHF	TGTGCCACGCCACCCAGGACCCATTCACCCCTCCACTTT
many	TRBJ2-7	TRBV20-1	.	CSAAGVYEQYF	TGCAGTGCTGCAGGAGTCTACGAGCAGTACTTC
.	TRBJ2-1	TRBV5-6	.	CAIGPGVRHNEQFF	TGTGCCATCGGCCCCGGGGTACGGCACAATGAGCAGTTCTTC
.	TRBJ2-3	TRBV30	.	CAWSVAASTDTQYF	TGTGCCTGGAGTGTAGCGGCGAGCACAGATACGCAGTATTTT
many	TRBJ1-1	TRBV18	.	CASLSIPNTEAFF	TGTGCCAGCCTTAGCATTCCGAACACTGAAGCTTTCTTT
many	TRBJ2-2	TRBV7-3	.	CASSAYTGELFF	TGTGCCAGCAGCGCCTACACCGGGGAGCTGTTTTTT
many	TRBJ2-4	TRBV19	.	CASSIGLVAKNIQYF	TGTGCCAGTAGTATTGGGCTAGTAGCCAAAAACATTCAGTACTTC
.	TRBJ1-4	TRBV3-1	.	CASSHGDPTITNEKLFF	TGTGCCAGCAGCCACGGGGACCCGACGATAACTAATGAAAAACTGTTTTTT
many	TRBJ2-1	TRBV5-1	.	CASSPQGGGPVYEQFF	TGCGCCAGCAGCCCCCAGGGGGGGGGGCCCGTCTATGAGCAGTTCTTC
many	TRBJ2-5	TRBV7-7	.	CASSLDGGGLETQYF	TGTGCTAGCAGCTTAGATGGGGGGGGCCTGGAGACCCAGTACTTC
many	TRBJ1-5	TRBV18	.	CASSPSQVSNQPQHF	TGTGCCAGCTCACCTTCACAGGTTAGCAATCAGCCCCAGCATTTT
many	TRBJ2-5	TRBV5-1	.	CASHRDPIAETQYF	TGCGCCAGCCATCGCGACCCAATCGCCGAGACCCAGTACTTC
.	TRBJ2-7	TRBV19	.	CASSGPVYEQYF	TGTGCCAGTAGCGGGCCAGTCTACGAGCAGTACTTC
.	TRBJ1-1	TRBV4-2	TRBD1	CASSQAGQGLNTEAFF	TGTGCCAGCAGCCAAGCCGGACAGGGTTTGAACACTGAAGCTTTCTTT
.	TRBJ1-3	TRBV7-6	.	CASSLALAVGNTIYF	TGTGCCAGCAGCTTAGCTTTGGCGGTGGGAAACACCATATATTTT
.	TRBJ1-1	TRBV5-1	.	CASSLGVTREAFF	TGCGCCAGCAGCTTGGGGGTCACCAGGGAGGCTTTCTTT
.	TRBJ1-6	TRBV11-2	TRBD1	CASSLGDRDYSPLHF	TGTGCCAGCAGCTTGGGGGACAGGGATTATTCACCCCTCCACTTT
.	TRBJ1-4	TRBV7-2	.	CASSLWLTGNEKLFF	TGTGCCAGCAGCTTATGGCTTACAGGGAACGAAAAACTGTTTTTT
few	TRBJ1-2	TRBV5-1	TRBD1	CASSLGQGVYYGYTF	TGCGCCAGCAGCCTGGGACAGGGAGTTTACTATGGCTACACCTTC
few	TRBJ1-4	TRBV6-6	.	CASRRDRNEKLFF	TGTGCCAGCAGGCGCGACAGAAATGAAAAACTGTTTTTT
.	TRBJ2-7	TRBV7-8	.	CASSLYRVNSYEQYF	TGTGCCAGCAGCTTATATCGGGTGAACTCCTACGAGCAGTACTTC
few	TRBJ1-2	TRBV10-3	.	CAISVQGRSYGYTF	TGTGCCATCAGTGTCCAGGGGCGTAGCTATGGCTACACCTTC
few	TRBJ2-5	TRBV6-2/TRBV6-3	TRBD1	CASSYSPPGQGRKETQYF	TGTGCCAGCAGTTACTCGCCCCCGGGACAGGGTAGGAAAGAGACCCAGTACTTC